Each of the 4 T cell receptor beta chains below was sequenced from the same sample in a study of cytomegalovirus exposure and HLA in healthy donors. The PCR contained 60 Vbeta and 13 Jbeta primers. This table comes from immunoSEQ multiplex PCR, and its TCRdb copy is limited to in-frame clones, with some not included. Of roughly 170,000 clones in the sample, 80% were seen once. The sample consisted of PBMCs. Every receptor here comes from a man aged 25-45 years in good health and CMV-seronegative.

The chain joins TRBV4-3 to TRBJ2-5, with 7 bases fitting TRBD1. V dropped 4 bases and J dropped 5; count of bases not matched to a gene: 4. The CDR3 is made up of 13 amino acids. The germline V gene encodes CDR1 LGHNA and CDR2 YSLEER. CDR3 in DNA: TGCGCCAGCAGCCGGACACAGGGGGAGACCCAGTACTTC. Translation: CASSRTQGETQYF.

The gene calls are TRBV5-6 and TRBJ2-3; no clear D. V lost 4 bases to trimming and J lost 3 bases, with 9 bases between them. The CDR3 totals 13 residues. Germline CDR1 SGHDT, CDR2 YYEEEE. The CDR3 DNA is TGTGCCAGCAGCCCCTCCAGTACAGATACGCAGTATTTT. This translates into CASSPSSTDTQYF.

This rearrangement joins TRBV4-1 to TRBJ2-2; no clear D gene. The CDR3 is 17 residues long. Germline CDR1 MGHRA, CDR2 YSYEKL. Trimming removed 0 bases from V and 0 bases from J, with 11 bases in between. CDR3 in DNA: TGCGCCAGCAGCCAAGAGGTAGCAATTACGAACACCGGGGAGCTGTTTTTT. As protein: CASSQEVAITNTGELFF.

V gene TRBV18 combines with J gene TRBJ2-7; weak D call: TRBD2 (5 bases). Looked up from germline, CDR1 is KGHSH and CDR2 is LQKENI. The CDR3 loop spans 14 amino acids. With 0 bases removed from V and 5 bases from J, the gap between germline ends came to 11 bases. In DNA form, the CDR3 reads TGTGCCAGCTCACCACCCGGGATCACCCACGAGCAGTACTTC. Protein product: CASSPPGITHEQYF. Supplemented by reference TRBV18 and TRBJ2-7, the full variable domain reads NAGVMQNPRHLVRRRGQEARLRCSPMKGHSHVYWYRQLPEEGLKFMVYLQKENIIDESGMPKERFSAEFPKEGPSILRIQQVVRGDSAAYFCASSPPGITHEQYFGPGTRLTVT.